This TCR beta chain was found in a study of cytomegalovirus exposure and HLA in healthy donors. Study information: Most genotyped donors, approximately 81% of some 400, had Caucasian-associated genetic ancestry.

CDR3 size: 13 residues. Trimming took off 6 bases at V and 0 bases at J, with 6 bases between the two ends. The V gene's germline CDR1 is MNHEY and CDR2 SVGAGI. In the PCR, 60 Vbeta and 13 Jbeta primers were used. TCRdb keeps only in-frame clones here, not all; method: immunoSEQ multiplex PCR. This sample has some 110,000 clones, with approximately 70% found just once. The rearrangement uses TRBV6-5 and TRBJ1-3; D is undetermined. This receptor was taken from a man younger than 45 in good health and CMV-seropositive. Sequencing used PBMCs. CDR3: CASSRSSGNTIYF. In DNA, the CDR3 is TGTGCCAGCAGCCGTAGCTCTGGAAACACCATATATTTT.